The 14 T cell receptor beta chains below all came from one sample that was sequenced in a study of cytomegalovirus exposure and HLA in healthy donors listed by TCRdb under 2017. To prepare the library, the immunoSEQ multiplex PCR assay was applied. The multiplex PCR relied on a mix of 60 forward primers for TCR Vbeta segments and 13 reverse primers for TCR Jbeta segments. In its TCRdb copy, this immuneACCESS table keeps in-frame sequences only and misses some clones. Where compared with another copy, unresolved V genes explain less than half of these, and the others have no known cause. This sample holds roughly 160,000 clones; approximately 80% were observed only once. The ten largest clones take up over 3% of the sample. The specimen was PBMCs. The receptors stem from a woman in her forties or fifties in good health and CMV-seropositive.

The chain links TRBV5-4 to TRBJ1-3, with 7 bases matching TRBD1. The CDR3 loop spans 17 amino acids. V lost 3 bases and J lost 4; bases outside the gene matches: 13. Germline V CDR1 and CDR2: SGHNT, YYREEE (reference sequence). Written as DNA, the CDR3 is TGTGCCAGCAGCTCATTAGGGGGCTTATCCACAGGAAACACCATATATTTT. Translated: CASSSLGGLSTGNTIYF.

The rearrangement links TRBV2 to TRBJ1-2; D not certain. The CDR3 is 14 amino acids. Germline loops: CDR1 SNHLY, CDR2 FYNNEI. V lost 2 bases and J 2 bases, leaving 9 bases between the germline ends. The CDR3 loop reads CASSERSSNYGYTF. The DNA of the CDR3 is TGTGCCAGCAGTGAAAGGAGCTCCAACTATGGCTACACCTTC.

The table lists this clone with a count of one. J is TRBJ1-2 and V is TRBV5-6; 7 bases map to TRBD1. CDR1 is SGHDT, CDR2 YYEEEE, per germline. This CDR3 has 12 amino acids. The V gene end was trimmed by 1 base and the J gene end by 8 bases; junction bases not matched to a gene: 2. CDR3 sequence reads: CASSLKGQGYTF. DNA for the CDR3: TGTGCCAGCAGCTTGAAGGGACAGGGCTACACCTTC.

This chain connects TRBV9 to TRBJ2-1; D is unclear. In germline, CDR1 is SGDLS, CDR2 YYNGEE. The V end lost 0 bases, the J end lost 9 bases, and 10 bases lay between the germline ends. The CDR3 is 13 residues long. The CDR3 sequence: CASSVVPVSEQFF. The CDR3, as DNA: TGTGCCAGCAGCGTAGTCCCCGTTAGTGAGCAGTTCTTC.

This chain links TRBV6-5 with TRBJ1-5; D not resolved. V was pared by 8 bases and J by 1 base, with 12 bases between. CDR1 is MNHEY, CDR2 SVGAGI, per germline. The CDR3 length is 14 residues. CDR3 nucleotides: TGTGCCAGCCTCTCCCGCCAGAGCAATCAGCCCCAGCATTTT. It is translated as CASLSRQSNQPQHF.

V gene TRBV5-1 combines with J gene TRBJ1-4; maybe TRBD1 (5 bases). The germline V and J ends were trimmed by 4 bases and 11 bases, with 12 bases remaining between them. Germline CDR1 is SGHRS and CDR2 is YFSETQ. This CDR3 is 12 amino acids long. As DNA, the CDR3 is TGCGCCAGCAGCCAATTAGGGGATAAACTGTTTTTT. This gives the protein CASSQLGDKLFF. Using reference TRBV5-1 and TRBJ1-4 for the parts outside the CDR3, the full variable domain is KAGVTQTPRYLIKTRGQQVTLSCSPISGHRSVSWYQQTPGQGLQFLFEYFSETQRNKGNFPGRFSGRQFSNSRSEMNVSTLELGDSALYLCASSQLGDKLFFGSGTQLSVL.

J is TRBJ1-4 and V is TRBV7-9, with 8 positions matching TRBD1. Germline trimming cut 5 bases from V and 8 bases from J; bases unmatched to any gene: 7. The CDR3 extends over 14 amino acids. The germline V gene has CDR1 SEHNR and CDR2 FQNEAQ (reference sequence). CDR3 residues: CASSPDRAGEKLFF. The CDR3 DNA sequence: TGTGCCAGCAGCCCGGACAGGGCGGGGGAAAAACTGTTTTTT.

This clone was seen a handful of times. This chain joins TRBV27 and TRBJ2-7; D unresolved. Germline-derived CDR1 and CDR2 are MNHEY and SMNVEV (reference sequence). The CDR3 contains 14 residues. The V and J ends lost 3 bases and 6 bases respectively, with 15 bases between them. This chain's CDR3 is CASSFANLQAEQYF. CDR3 sequence (DNA): TGTGCCAGCAGTTTCGCGAATCTCCAAGCCGAGCAGTACTTC.

The V and J genes are TRBV5-1 and TRBJ1-2, with D possibly TRBD1 on 5 matching bases. V dropped 6 bases and J dropped 3 bases, with 18 bases sitting between them. This CDR3 has 15 residues. Germline CDR1 reads SGHRS; CDR2 reads YFSETQ. This CDR3 reads CASTVGGELYYGYTF. CDR3 nucleotides: TGCGCCAGCACCGTGGGGGGGGAGCTCTACTATGGCTACACCTTC.

In its sample, this clone was seen once. The J gene is TRBJ2-1, the V gene TRBV4-3, with no clear D. The V gene lost 0 bases and the J gene lost 8 bases, with 8 bases spanning the gap. Per germline, CDR1 LGHNA and CDR2 YSLEER. This CDR3 is 13 amino acids long. The DNA for the CDR3 is TGCGCCAGCAGCCAAGATCGCCGGGATGAGCAGTTCTTC. Translating gives CASSQDRRDEQFF.

The chain links TRBV2 to TRBJ2-7; possibly TRBD1 for D (7 bases). The CDR3 spans 16 residues. Trimming cost V 1 base and J 4 bases, with 17 bases left between them. From germline, CDR1 is SNHLY and CDR2 FYNNEI. CDR3 sequence: CASSEGATAGGYEQYF. DNA of the CDR3: TGTGCCAGCAGTGAAGGCGCAACGGCAGGGGGGTACGAGCAGTACTTC.

The chain links TRBV7-2 to TRBJ1-1, with TRBD1 identical over 9 bases. Looked up from germline, CDR1 is SGHTA and CDR2 is FQGNSA. The CDR3 is made up of 15 amino acids. After removal of 4 bases from V and 1 base from J, the junction contained 4 bases not matched to a gene. The CDR3 DNA is TGTGCCAGCAGCTGGGGGACAGGGTGGAACACTGAAGCTTTCTTT. This codes for CASSWGTGWNTEAFF.

This clone came up once. The V gene is TRBV15, the J gene TRBJ1-4; D possibly corresponds to TRBD1 (5 bases). Germline CDR1 is LNHNV and CDR2 is YYDKDF (reference sequence). V was pared by 4 bases and J by 8 bases, with 14 bases between. The CDR3 extends over 14 amino acids. The CDR3 bases are TGTGCCACCAGCATCCCTGTCAGGGCGGAAAAACTGTTTTTT. Protein sequence: CATSIPVRAEKLFF.

The chain has TRBV12-5 and TRBJ1-5; a weak D match, TRBD1 (6 bases). Trimming shortened V by 7 bases and J by 2 bases, and 12 bases separated the two germline ends. The CDR3 loop spans 14 amino acids. Germline V gene data show CDR1 as LGHNT and CDR2 as FRNRAP. The CDR3 region has the DNA TGTGCTAGTGCCCAGACAGGAGGCAATCAGCCCCAGCATTTT. This encodes CASAQTGGNQPQHF.